These T cell receptor beta chains were read from a single sample in a study of blood T cell repertoires in COVID-19. Method: immunoSEQ multiplex PCR; TCRdb's copy keeps in-frame clones and lacks some. Here the sample spans about 280,000 clones, 87% being singletons. Sequenced sample: peripheral blood. The receptors stem from a woman aged 45-60 years who had recovered from COVID-19. The CDR3 runs from the conserved cysteine through the conserved F or W. Each record gives: clone size, J gene, V gene, CDR3 protein. Clone size is stated in some rows and not others, as once, few, many or a class when expanded.

NA | TRBJ2-4 | TRBV28 | CASRSVFLRGGGNIQYF
NA | TRBJ2-3 | TRBV7-9 | CASSAVADTQYF
NA | TRBJ1-5 | TRBV19 | CASSIQGPSQPQHF
NA | TRBJ2-5 | TRBV18 | CASSPLGQFQETQYF
NA | TRBJ1-1 | TRBV14 | CASSQGAVVEAFF
few | TRBJ1-6 | TRBV6-4 | CASSDSGQGASPLHF
NA | TRBJ1-1 | TRBV7-2 | CASSFYVQMNTEAFF
once | TRBJ2-3 | TRBV7-9 | CASSYTGADTQYF
NA | TRBJ1-1 | TRBV5-1 | CASSWGSGGNTEAFF
NA | TRBJ1-2 | TRBV9 | CASSVWDRAVSVTF
NA | TRBJ1-3 | TRBV7-2 | CASSLAQGSGNTIYF
NA | TRBJ1-2 | TRBV6-1 | CASSEDTRGYTF
NA | TRBJ2-5 | TRBV7-9 | CATLGGAVLGSGETQYF
NA | TRBJ2-5 | TRBV5-1 | CASSLGGTSRKETQYF
NA | TRBJ1-2 | TRBV27 | CASSPQGDYGYTF
NA | TRBJ2-7 | TRBV12-5 | CASGLLAPGTEYEQYF
NA | TRBJ2-1 | TRBV6-2/TRBV6-3 | CASSLTGLAAGLGNEQFF
NA | TRBJ2-5 | TRBV30 | CAWSVQAETQYF
NA | TRBJ2-2 | TRBV11-2 | CASSLGVAGGNTGELFF
NA | TRBJ2-7 | TRBV9 | CASSVGISGIPYEQYF
NA | TRBJ1-6 | TRBV18 | CASSPTLMGLYNSPLHF
NA | TRBJ1-1 | TRBV6-1 | CASSETTVREAFF
NA | TRBJ1-5 | TRBV30 | CAWSVENQPQHF
NA | TRBJ2-7 | TRBV28 | CASSKLTGVSYEQYF